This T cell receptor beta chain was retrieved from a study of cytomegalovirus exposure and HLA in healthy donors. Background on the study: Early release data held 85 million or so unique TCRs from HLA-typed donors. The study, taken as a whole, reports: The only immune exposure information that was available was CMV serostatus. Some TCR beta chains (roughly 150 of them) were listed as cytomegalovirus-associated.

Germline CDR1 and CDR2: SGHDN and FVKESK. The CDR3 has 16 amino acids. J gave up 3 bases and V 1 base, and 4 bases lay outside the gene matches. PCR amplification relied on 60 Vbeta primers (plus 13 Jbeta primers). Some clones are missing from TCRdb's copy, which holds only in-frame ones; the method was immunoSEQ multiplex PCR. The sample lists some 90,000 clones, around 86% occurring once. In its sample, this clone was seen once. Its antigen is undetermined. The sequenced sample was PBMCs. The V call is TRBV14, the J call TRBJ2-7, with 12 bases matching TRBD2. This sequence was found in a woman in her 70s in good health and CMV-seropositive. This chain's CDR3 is CASSQGTSGTIYEQYF. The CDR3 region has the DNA TGTGCCAGCAGCCAAGGGACTAGCGGGACGATCTACGAGCAGTACTTC.